The rows below give T cell receptor beta chains drawn from one sample of a study of T cells in Graves' hyperthyroidism and ophthalmopathy. TCRdb redid the calling of the multiplex PCR reads with MiXCR, one entry per CDR3 protein. The repertoire consists of about 560,000 distinct CDR3 sequences, with over 15% occurring once and the leading ten covering approximately 20%. Sample: blood. The receptor set was obtained from a woman under 30 with Graves' hyperthyroidism. The CDR3 runs from the conserved cysteine through the conserved F or W. The D gene is left open where the match is weak. Size is stated for part of the rows, as once, few or many counts, or as a class when the clone is expanded.

>TRBJ2-3|-|-|15|TRBV6-4
CASSDSGAPPDTQYF
TGTGCCAGCAGTGACTCCGGGGCCCCCCCAGATACGCAGTATTTT
>TRBJ2-5|many|TRBD1|16|TRBV12-3/TRBV12-4
CASSSNRDRGRETQYF
TGTGCCAGCAGTTCCAACCGGGACAGGGGGCGGGAGACCCAGTACTTC
>TRBJ1-1|many|TRBD1|14|TRBV28
CASRGTGGGTEAFF
TGTGCCAGCAGGGGGACAGGGGGAGGCACTGAAGCTTTCTTT
>TRBJ1-4|many|TRBD1|18|TRBV27
CASSLSMDRGRLGEKLFF
TGTGCCAGCAGTTTATCGATGGACAGGGGGCGTCTGGGTGAAAAACTGTTTTTT
>TRBJ1-5|-|-|13|TRBV10-2
CASSEAFNQPQHF
TGCGCCAGCAGTGAGGCCTTCAATCAGCCCCAGCATTTT
>TRBJ2-5|-|TRBD1|12|TRBV7-8
CASSSYRGTQYF
TGTGCCAGCAGCTCCTACAGGGGGACCCAGTACTTC
>TRBJ2-1|few|-|15|TRBV2
CASSDPAGSYNEQFF
TGTGCCAGCAGTGACCCCGCGGGCTCCTACAATGAGCAGTTCTTC
>TRBJ2-5|few|-|17|TRBV10-3
CAISPRDGSTPQEAQYF
TGTGCCATCAGTCCCCGGGATGGCTCTACTCCGCAAGAGGCCCAGTACTTC
>TRBJ2-1|few|-|16|TRBV5-1
CASSVPGTSSYNEQFF
TGCGCCAGCAGCGTCCCAGGGACGAGCTCCTACAATGAGCAGTTCTTC
>TRBJ2-2|-|TRBD2|13|TRBV6-1
CASRGLAGAELFF
TGTGCCAGCAGGGGACTAGCGGGGGCGGAGCTGTTTTTT
>TRBJ2-2|few|-|14|TRBV24-1
CATSDARDAGELFF
TGTGCCACCAGTGATGCTAGGGACGCCGGGGAGCTGTTTTTT
>TRBJ1-1|few|-|11|TRBV6-1
CATHVNTEAFF
TGTGCCACCCACGTGAACACTGAAGCTTTCTTT
>TRBJ2-3|few|TRBD2|12|TRBV6-1
CASRQTSNTQYF
TGTGCCAGCAGGCAGACTAGCAATACGCAGTATTTT
>TRBJ2-3|few|-|18|TRBV9
CASSVGPAEALGTDTQYF
TGTGCCAGCAGCGTAGGACCAGCGGAGGCCCTTGGGACAGATACGCAGTATTTT
>TRBJ2-5|few|TRBD2|15|TRBV7-9
CASSDLIAGGETQYF
TGTGCCAGCAGCGACTTAATAGCGGGAGGGGAGACCCAGTACTTC
>TRBJ1-2|once|-|15|TRBV7-2
CASSLDAQGSYGYTF
TGTGCCAGCAGCCTGGACGCCCAGGGATCCTATGGCTACACCTTC
>TRBJ1-1|many|-|15|TRBV7-8
CASSFRAGMNTEAFF
TGTGCCAGCAGTTTTAGGGCCGGCATGAACACTGAAGCTTTCTTT
>TRBJ2-5|many|TRBD2|16|TRBV7-8
CASSLGAGGGLETQYF
TGTGCCAGCAGCTTAGGGGCGGGAGGGGGTCTGGAGACCCAGTACTTC
>TRBJ1-3|-|-|14|TRBV6-1
CASGPDSSGNTIYF
TGTGCCAGCGGCCCTGACAGCTCTGGAAACACCATATATTTT
>TRBJ2-3|-|-|12|TRBV7-9
CASSMGFDTQYF
TGTGCCAGCAGTATGGGGTTCGATACGCAGTATTTT
>TRBJ1-5|many|-|15|TRBV24-1
CATSDSRGGNQPQHF
TGTGCCACCAGTGATTCCCGGGGCGGCAATCAGCCCCAGCATTTT
>TRBJ2-3|-|-|14|TRBV19
CASSIGFSTDTQYF
TGTGCCAGTAGTATTGGCTTTAGCACAGATACGCAGTATTTT
>TRBJ1-1|-|-|13|TRBV6-5
CASSYQMNTEAFF
TGTGCCAGCAGTTATCAGATGAACACTGAAGCTTTCTTT
>TRBJ1-1|few|-|14|TRBV12-3/TRBV12-4
CASRFRRGRSEAFF
TGTGCCAGCAGGTTTCGCAGGGGCCGGAGTGAAGCTTTCTTT
>TRBJ1-2|many|-|14|TRBV5-1
CASSLDPGRTGYTF
TGCGCCAGCAGCTTGGACCCAGGGAGAACAGGCTACACCTTC
>TRBJ2-1|-|TRBD2|13|TRBV10-3
CASGGGSYNEQFF
TGTGCCAGCGGCGGGGGCTCCTACAATGAGCAGTTCTTC
>TRBJ2-3|many|TRBD1|16|TRBV2
CASSPVGTGGSDTQYF
TGTGCCAGCAGTCCTGTCGGGACAGGGGGTTCGGATACGCAGTATTTT
>TRBJ1-2|few|-|14|TRBV27
CASSPITDISGYTF
TGTGCCAGCAGTCCCATCACGGATATATCTGGCTACACCTTC
>TRBJ2-5|many|-|12|TRBV20-1
CSARGTQETQYF
TGCAGTGCTAGAGGGACGCAAGAGACCCAGTACTTC
>TRBJ2-2|-|-|14|TRBV10-1
CASSEYSNTGELFF
TGCGCCAGCAGTGAGTACTCGAACACCGGGGAGCTGTTTTTT
>TRBJ1-2|many|-|13|TRBV2
CASTRTPNYGYTF
TGTGCCAGCACACGGACCCCAAACTATGGCTACACCTTC
>TRBJ2-2|many|-|15|TRBV2
CASSVMGGATGELFF
TGTGCCAGCAGTGTAATGGGGGGGGCTACCGGGGAGCTGTTTTTT
>TRBJ2-3|-|TRBD2|15|TRBV7-2
CASRGLAGGGDTQYF
TGTGCCAGCAGGGGACTAGCGGGGGGAGGAGATACGCAGTATTTT
>TRBJ2-2|few|TRBD2|19|TRBV11-2
CASSRGLSGRVANTGELFF
TGTGCCAGCAGCCGGGGACTAAGCGGGAGGGTCGCGAACACCGGGGAGCTGTTTTTT
>TRBJ2-7|-|TRBD1|18|TRBV6-2/TRBV6-3
CASSYSSSDRGFSYEQYF
TGTGCCAGCAGTTACTCATCCTCGGACAGGGGGTTTTCCTACGAGCAGTACTTC
>TRBJ1-1|-|-|16|TRBV9
CASSVILRRSNTEAFF
TGTGCCAGCAGCGTAATCCTCAGACGGAGTAACACTGAAGCTTTCTTT
>TRBJ2-2|few|TRBD2|16|TRBV7-2
CASSSFSGSGSGELFF
TGTGCCAGCAGCTCGTTTAGCGGGAGCGGGTCCGGGGAGCTGTTTTTT
>TRBJ2-1|few|TRBD1|16|TRBV5-1
CASSLGGRDRENEQFF
TGCGCCAGCAGCTTGGGGGGCCGGGACAGGGAAAATGAGCAGTTCTTC
>TRBJ2-1|few|-|16|TRBV2
CASSILGARYYNEQFF
TGTGCCAGCAGTATCTTGGGAGCCCGATACTACAATGAGCAGTTCTTC
>TRBJ2-7|many|-|14|TRBV5-1
CASSLEGPSYEQYF
TGCGCCAGCAGCTTGGAGGGTCCCTCCTACGAGCAGTACTTC
>TRBJ1-1|-|-|14|TRBV5-1
CASSLESRNTEAFF
TGCGCCAGCAGCTTGGAGTCCCGTAACACTGAAGCTTTCTTT
>TRBJ1-2|-|-|11|TRBV29-1
CSAQVLFGYTF
TGCAGCGCCCAGGTCCTATTTGGCTACACCTTC
>TRBJ2-3|many|TRBD2|14|TRBV29-1
CSVDRGRAADTQYF
TGCAGCGTTGATCGGGGGAGGGCCGCAGATACGCAGTATTTT
>TRBJ2-1|-|-|17|TRBV15
CATSKEVGLATYNEQFF
TGTGCCACCAGCAAAGAAGTAGGCCTAGCTACCTACAATGAGCAGTTCTTC
>TRBJ2-7|many|-|13|TRBV2
CASRPGVLSEQYF
TGTGCCAGCAGGCCAGGGGTGTTGAGCGAGCAGTACTTC
>TRBJ2-7|many|TRBD1|14|TRBV3-1
CASSQAITGAEQYF
TGTGCCAGCAGCCAAGCAATTACAGGGGCCGAGCAGTACTTC
>TRBJ2-1|-|-|16|TRBV7-9
CASSLVGTVASGEQFF
TGTGCCAGCAGCTTAGTCGGGACGGTGGCTTCGGGTGAGCAGTTCTTC
>TRBJ1-4|-|TRBD1|15|TRBV3-1
CASSRQGAPNEKLFF
TGTGCCAGCAGCCGACAGGGAGCGCCTAATGAAAAACTGTTTTTT
>TRBJ2-2|-|-|15|TRBV27
CASSFSKHNTGELFF
TGTGCCAGCAGTTTCTCCAAACACAACACCGGGGAGCTGTTTTTT
>TRBJ1-6|-|TRBD1|15|TRBV6-4
CASSDSTGGNSPLHF
TGTGCCAGCAGTGACTCGACAGGGGGTAATTCACCCCTCCACTTT
>TRBJ2-3|few|-|16|TRBV18
CASSPPGTARSDTQYF
TGTGCCAGCTCACCACCGGGGACGGCAAGGTCAGATACGCAGTATTTT
>TRBJ2-7|many|-|15|TRBV11-3
CASSNGQTLTYEQYF
TGTGCCAGCAGCAATGGACAGACGTTAACCTACGAGCAGTACTTC
>TRBJ1-5|-|-|14|TRBV19
CASSPRDGNQPQHF
TGTGCCAGTAGTCCCCGGGACGGCAATCAGCCCCAGCATTTT
>TRBJ2-7|many|TRBD2|15|TRBV20-1
CSARDVVAGPYEQYF
TGCAGTGCTAGAGATGTGGTAGCGGGGCCCTACGAGCAGTACTTC